This T cell receptor (beta chain) derives from a study of OX40 agonist ivuxolimab in advanced cancers. Study at large: Prior anti-PD-1, anti-PD-L1 or anti-CTLA-4 therapy was allowed; over 30% had some. Study observations and caveats: Which antigen the expanded peripheral T cells recognized is unknown. Compared with CD4+, CD8+ T cells on average had more expanded clones.

Sequencing used immunoSEQ multiplex PCR; TCRdb keeps in-frame clones, though not all of them. Found here are approximately 65,000 clones, 70% to 85% of them singletons; the top ten hold approximately 11%. The CDR3 has 16 residues. Germline V gene data show CDR1 as LNHDA and CDR2 as SQIVND (reference sequence). Trimming removed 4 bases from V and 4 bases from J; junction bases left unmatched: 10. This clone came up once. Its antigen is still unknown. This chain uses TRBV19 with TRBJ1-1; 9 nucleotides line up with TRBD1. This sample comprised CD4+ or CD8+ T cells sorted from blood, obtained in a trial of the OX40 agonist ivuxolimab. The TCR comes from an adult with an advanced solid tumor such as melanoma, head and neck, liver or kidney cancer. The CDR3 spells CASSTVPGQGFTEAFF. Written as DNA, the CDR3 is TGTGCCAGTAGTACGGTCCCGGGACAGGGTTTCACTGAAGCTTTCTTT.